This T cell receptor beta chain was profiled in a study of cytomegalovirus exposure and HLA in healthy donors. Study results and caveats: TCR beta V segments were, for the most part, productive about 87% or about 30% of the time in an earlier analysis. It was assumed in the presence/absence analyses that sequencing depth was roughly uniform across donors. Rarity marked most TCR sequences, yet some public TCRs occurred in many donors. It was likely that a cluster of highly shared sequence variants was a sequencing artifact.

The PCR had 60 Vbeta and 13 Jbeta primers. This table comes from immunoSEQ multiplex PCR, and its TCRdb copy is limited to in-frame clones, with some not included. The table records over 100,000 clones, about 70% of them present only once. Of note for this clone: Its antigen remains unidentified.

V was pared by 2 bases and J by 4 bases, with 7 bases of the junction left unmatched. The CDR3 runs 15 residues. Germline V lookup: CDR1 LNHDA, CDR2 SQIVND (reference sequence). The chain is built from TRBV19 and TRBJ1-1; TRBD1 aligns across 7 bases. The sequence came from a human donor in good health. The sequenced material came from PBMCs. The CDR3 here is CASSIKKGASTEAFF. CDR3 sequence (DNA): TGTGCCAGTAGTATAAAGAAGGGGGCGAGCACTGAAGCTTTCTTT.